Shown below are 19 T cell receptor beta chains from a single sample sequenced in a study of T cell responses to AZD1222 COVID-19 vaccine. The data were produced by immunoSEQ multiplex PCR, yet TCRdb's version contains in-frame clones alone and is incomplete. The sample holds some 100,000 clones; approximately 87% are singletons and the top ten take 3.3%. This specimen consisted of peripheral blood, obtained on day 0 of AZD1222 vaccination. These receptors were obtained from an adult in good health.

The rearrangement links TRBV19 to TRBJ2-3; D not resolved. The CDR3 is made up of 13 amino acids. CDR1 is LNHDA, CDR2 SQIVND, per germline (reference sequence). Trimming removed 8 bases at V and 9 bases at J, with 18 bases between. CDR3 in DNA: TGTGCCAGTCGTGTTGACCCTACGGAAACGCAGTATTTT. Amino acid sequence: CASRVDPTETQYF.

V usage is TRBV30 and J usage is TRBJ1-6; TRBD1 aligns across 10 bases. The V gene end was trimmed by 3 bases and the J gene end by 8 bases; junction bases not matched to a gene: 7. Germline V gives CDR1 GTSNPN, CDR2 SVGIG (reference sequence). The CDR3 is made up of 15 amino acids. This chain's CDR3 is CAWRGDRGGDSPLHF. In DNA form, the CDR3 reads TGTGCCTGGAGGGGGGACAGGGGTGGTGATTCACCCCTCCACTTT.

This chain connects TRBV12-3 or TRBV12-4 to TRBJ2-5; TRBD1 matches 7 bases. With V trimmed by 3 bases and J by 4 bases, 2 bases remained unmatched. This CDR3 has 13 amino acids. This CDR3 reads CASSFAGGETQYF. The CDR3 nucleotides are TGTGCCAGCAGTTTTGCAGGGGGAGAGACCCAGTACTTC.

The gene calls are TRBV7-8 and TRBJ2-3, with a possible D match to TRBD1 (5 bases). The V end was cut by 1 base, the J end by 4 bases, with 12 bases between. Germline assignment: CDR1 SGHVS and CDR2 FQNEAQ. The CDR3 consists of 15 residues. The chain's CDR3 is CASSLGRWGADTQYF. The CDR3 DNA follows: TGTGCCAGCAGCTTAGGTAGATGGGGCGCAGATACGCAGTATTTT.

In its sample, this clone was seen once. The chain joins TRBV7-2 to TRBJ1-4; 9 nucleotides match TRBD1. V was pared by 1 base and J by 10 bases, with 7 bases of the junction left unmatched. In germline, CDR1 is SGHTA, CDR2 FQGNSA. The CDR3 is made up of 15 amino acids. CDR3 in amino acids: CASSLGGQGRGKLFF. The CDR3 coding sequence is TGTGCCAGCAGCTTAGGTGGACAGGGGAGGGGAAAACTGTTTTTT.

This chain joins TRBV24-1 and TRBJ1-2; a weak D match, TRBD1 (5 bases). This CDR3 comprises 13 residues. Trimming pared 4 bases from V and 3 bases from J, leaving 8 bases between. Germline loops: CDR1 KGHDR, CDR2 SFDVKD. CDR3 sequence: CATSEGGYYGYTF. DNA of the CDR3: TGTGCCACCAGTGAGGGGGGTTACTATGGCTACACCTTC.

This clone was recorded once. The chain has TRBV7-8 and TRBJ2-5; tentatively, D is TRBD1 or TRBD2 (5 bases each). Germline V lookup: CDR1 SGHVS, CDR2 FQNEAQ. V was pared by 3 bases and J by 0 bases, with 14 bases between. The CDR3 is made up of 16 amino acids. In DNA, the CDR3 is TGTGCCAGCAGCTTGAAGATCGGGGCTAACCAAGAGACCCAGTACTTC. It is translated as CASSLKIGANQETQYF. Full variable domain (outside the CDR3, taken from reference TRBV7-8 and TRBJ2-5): GAGVSQSPRYKVAKRGQDVALRCDPISGHVSLFWYQQALGQGPEFLTYFQNEAQLDKSGLPSDRFFAERPEGSVSTLKIQRTQQEDSAVYLCASSLKIGANQETQYFGPGTRLLVL.

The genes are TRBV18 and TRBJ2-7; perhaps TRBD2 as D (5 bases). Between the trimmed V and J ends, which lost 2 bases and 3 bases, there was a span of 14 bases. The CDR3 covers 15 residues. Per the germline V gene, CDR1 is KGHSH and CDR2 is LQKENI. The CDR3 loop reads CASSPYRTENYEQYF. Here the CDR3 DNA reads TGTGCCAGCTCACCATATCGGACTGAAAACTACGAGCAGTACTTC.

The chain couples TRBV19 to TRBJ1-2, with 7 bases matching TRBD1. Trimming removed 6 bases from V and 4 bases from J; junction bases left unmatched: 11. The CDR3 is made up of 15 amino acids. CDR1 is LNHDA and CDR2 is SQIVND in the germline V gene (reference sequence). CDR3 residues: CASSKGQIGSYGYTF. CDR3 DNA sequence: TGTGCCAGTAGCAAGGGACAGATCGGTAGCTATGGCTACACCTTC.

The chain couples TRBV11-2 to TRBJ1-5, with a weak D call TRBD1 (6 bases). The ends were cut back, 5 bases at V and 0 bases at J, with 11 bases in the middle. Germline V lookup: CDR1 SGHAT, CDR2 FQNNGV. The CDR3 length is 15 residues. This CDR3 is CASSVTTGSNQPQHF. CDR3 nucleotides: TGTGCCAGCAGCGTAACGACAGGTAGCAATCAGCCCCAGCATTTT.

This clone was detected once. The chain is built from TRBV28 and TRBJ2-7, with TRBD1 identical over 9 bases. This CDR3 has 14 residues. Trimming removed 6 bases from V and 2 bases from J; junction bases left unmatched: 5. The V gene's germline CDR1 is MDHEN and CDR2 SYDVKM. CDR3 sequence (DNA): TGTGCCAGCAGGGGACAGGGAGGCCCCTACGAGCAGTACTTC. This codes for CASRGQGGPYEQYF.

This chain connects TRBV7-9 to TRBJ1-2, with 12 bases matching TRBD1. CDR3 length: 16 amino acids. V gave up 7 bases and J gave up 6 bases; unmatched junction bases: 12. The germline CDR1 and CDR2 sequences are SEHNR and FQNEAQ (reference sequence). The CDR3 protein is CASTVPGQGALNGYTF. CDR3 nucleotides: TGTGCCAGCACCGTCCCGGGACAGGGGGCATTAAATGGCTACACCTTC.

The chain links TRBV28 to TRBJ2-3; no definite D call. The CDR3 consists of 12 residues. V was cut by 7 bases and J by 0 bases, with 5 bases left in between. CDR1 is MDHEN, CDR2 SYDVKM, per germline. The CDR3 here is CASTPSTDTQYF. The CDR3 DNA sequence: TGTGCCAGCACTCCTAGCACAGATACGCAGTATTTT.

CDR3 sequence: CASSYGTGSREQYF. DNA of the CDR3: TGTGCCAGCAGTTACGGGACAGGTAGCCGCGAGCAGTACTTC. The chain recombines TRBV6-2 or TRBV6-3 with TRBJ2-7, with 8 bases identical to TRBD1. The CDR3 consists of 14 residues. Per the germline V gene, CDR1 is MNHEY and CDR2 is SVGEGT. The trim removed 2 bases at V and 6 bases at J, leaving 6 bases unmatched.

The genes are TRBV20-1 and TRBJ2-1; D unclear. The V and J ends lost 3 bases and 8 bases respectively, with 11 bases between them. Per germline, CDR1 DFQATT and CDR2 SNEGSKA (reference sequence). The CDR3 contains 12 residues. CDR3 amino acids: CSASRGLDEQFF. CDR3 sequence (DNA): TGCAGTGCTAGTCGCGGCCTCGATGAGCAGTTCTTC.

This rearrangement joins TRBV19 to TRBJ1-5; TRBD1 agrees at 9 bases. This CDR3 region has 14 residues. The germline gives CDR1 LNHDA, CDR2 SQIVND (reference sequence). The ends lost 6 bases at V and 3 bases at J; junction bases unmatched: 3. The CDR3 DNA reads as TGTGCCAGTAGGGGACAGGGATACAATCAGCCCCAGCATTTT. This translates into CASRGQGYNQPQHF.

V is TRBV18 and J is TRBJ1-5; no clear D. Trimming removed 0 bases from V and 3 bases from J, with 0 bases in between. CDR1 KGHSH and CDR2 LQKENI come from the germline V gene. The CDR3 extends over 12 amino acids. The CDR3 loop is CASSPPNQPQHF. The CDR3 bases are TGTGCCAGCTCACCACCCAATCAGCCCCAGCATTTT.

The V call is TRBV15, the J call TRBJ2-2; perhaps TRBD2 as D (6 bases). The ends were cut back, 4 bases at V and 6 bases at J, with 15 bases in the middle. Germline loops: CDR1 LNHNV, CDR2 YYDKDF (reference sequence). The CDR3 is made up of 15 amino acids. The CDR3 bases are TGTGCCACCAGCAATTTTGCGGGGACGGCCGGGGAGCTGTTTTTT. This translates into CATSNFAGTAGELFF.

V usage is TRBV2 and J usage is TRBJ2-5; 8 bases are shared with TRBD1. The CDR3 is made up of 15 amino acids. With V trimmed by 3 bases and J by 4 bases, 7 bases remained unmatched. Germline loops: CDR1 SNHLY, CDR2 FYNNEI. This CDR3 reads CASSDDRGLGETQYF. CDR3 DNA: TGTGCCAGCAGTGACGACAGGGGTTTGGGAGAGACCCAGTACTTC.